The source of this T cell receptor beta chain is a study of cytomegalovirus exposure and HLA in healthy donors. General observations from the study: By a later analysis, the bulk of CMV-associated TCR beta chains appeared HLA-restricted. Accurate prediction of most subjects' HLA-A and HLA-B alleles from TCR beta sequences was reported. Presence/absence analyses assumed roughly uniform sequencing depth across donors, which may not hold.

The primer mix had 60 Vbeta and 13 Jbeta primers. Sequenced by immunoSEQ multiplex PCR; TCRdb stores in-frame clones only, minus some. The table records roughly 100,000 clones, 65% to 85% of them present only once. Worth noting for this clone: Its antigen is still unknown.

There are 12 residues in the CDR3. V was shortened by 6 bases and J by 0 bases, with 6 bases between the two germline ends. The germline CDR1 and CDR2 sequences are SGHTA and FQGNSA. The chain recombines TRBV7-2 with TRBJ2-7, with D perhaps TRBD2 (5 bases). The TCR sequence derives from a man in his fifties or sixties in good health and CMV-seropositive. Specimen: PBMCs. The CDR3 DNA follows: TGTGCCAGCAGGGAGGCCTCCTACGAGCAGTACTTC. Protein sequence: CASREASYEQYF.